The rows below give T cell receptor beta chains drawn from one sample of a study of vaccination effects on CD4 cells after COVID-19. No antigens are known for them. Using immunoSEQ multiplex PCR, the repertoire was profiled, and TCRdb retains in-frame clones only, with some absent. In the table there are 65,000 to 75,000 clones, roughly 74% of which are singletons. The material was CD4+ T cells from PBMCs cultured with HCoV-229E spike peptides, obtained after COVID-19 vaccination. These receptors were collected from a human donor who received a COVID-19 vaccine. CDR3s leave out the opening cysteine and the closing phenylalanine or tryptophan. The order of the fields is J gene, clone size, V gene, CDR3 protein. Not all rows give a size; the values are once, few, many and, for expanded clones, a class.

J: TRBJ2-3
size: NA
V: TRBV20-1
CDR3: SASGGGRGDTQY

J: TRBJ2-1
size: NA
V: TRBV14
CDR3: ASSQEAGGEFDEQF

J: TRBJ2-2
size: NA
V: TRBV4-2
CDR3: ASSQVALGRGDTNTGELF

J: TRBJ2-1
size: NA
V: TRBV7-3
CDR3: ASSLWGVDEQF

J: TRBJ2-3
size: NA
V: TRBV7-2
CDR3: ASSLGTDYGTQY

J: TRBJ1-5
size: few
V: TRBV2
CDR3: ASSAQNNQPQH

J: TRBJ2-2
size: NA
V: TRBV11-2
CDR3: ASSLAGQGATGELF

J: TRBJ1-3
size: NA
V: TRBV25-1
CDR3: ASSRQGASDSGNTIY

J: TRBJ1-1
size: NA
V: TRBV7-3
CDR3: ASSPSRDRLNEAF

J: TRBJ2-5
size: NA
V: TRBV18
CDR3: ASSAPTLETQY

J: TRBJ1-6
size: few
V: TRBV19
CDR3: ASSIAGFNSPLH

J: TRBJ2-5
size: NA
V: TRBV19
CDR3: ASSGSEETQY

J: TRBJ2-5
size: once
V: TRBV30
CDR3: AWTRGGAVETQY

J: TRBJ1-5
size: NA
V: TRBV19
CDR3: ASSIAGRQNQPQH

J: TRBJ2-3
size: once
V: TRBV12-5
CDR3: ASGFYRDTQY

J: TRBJ2-5
size: NA
V: TRBV18
CDR3: ASSPGVQETQY

J: TRBJ1-2
size: few
V: TRBV30
CDR3: AWSVYHGTGDDGYT

J: TRBJ2-3
size: NA
V: TRBV6-2/TRBV6-3
CDR3: ASSKPSVALYWDTQY

J: TRBJ2-3
size: NA
V: TRBV6-4
CDR3: ASSEGGSTDTQY

J: TRBJ2-3
size: NA
V: TRBV5-5
CDR3: ASSLGLGDTQY

J: TRBJ1-3
size: NA
V: TRBV20-1
CDR3: SARWENTIY

J: TRBJ2-2
size: NA
V: TRBV9
CDR3: ASRTSGVGAGELF

J: TRBJ2-5
size: NA
V: TRBV19
CDR3: ASSTGRAETQY

J: TRBJ2-3
size: NA
V: TRBV21-1
CDR3: ASSKGGRGPASTDTQY

J: TRBJ1-2
size: NA
V: TRBV5-1
CDR3: ASSLQSPGQGENGYT

J: TRBJ2-2
size: NA
V: TRBV5-1
CDR3: ASSLAVRSTGELF

J: TRBJ2-1
size: NA
V: TRBV30
CDR3: AWNRMGNEQF

J: TRBJ2-6
size: NA
V: TRBV9
CDR3: ASSPRQGGAINVLT

J: TRBJ2-1
size: NA
V: TRBV9
CDR3: ASSVDRSKSYNEQF

J: TRBJ2-2
size: NA
V: TRBV30
CDR3: AWRPGDRVAGELF

J: TRBJ1-1
size: NA
V: TRBV7-9
CDR3: ASSDRGGTEAF

J: TRBJ2-3
size: NA
V: TRBV5-1
CDR3: ASSLSRGGDTQY

J: TRBJ1-6
size: NA
V: TRBV3-1/TRBV3-2
CDR3: ASSQVGQYNSPLH